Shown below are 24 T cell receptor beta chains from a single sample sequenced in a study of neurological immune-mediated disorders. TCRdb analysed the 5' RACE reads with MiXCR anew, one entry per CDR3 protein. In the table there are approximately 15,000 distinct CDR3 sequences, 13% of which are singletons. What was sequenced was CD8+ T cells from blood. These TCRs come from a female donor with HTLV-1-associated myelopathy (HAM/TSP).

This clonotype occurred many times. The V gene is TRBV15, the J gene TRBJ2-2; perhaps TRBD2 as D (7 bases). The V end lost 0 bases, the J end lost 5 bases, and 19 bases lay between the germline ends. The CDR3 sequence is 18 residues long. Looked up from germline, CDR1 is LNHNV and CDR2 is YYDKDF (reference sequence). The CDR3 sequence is CATSRDPAVGGATGELFF. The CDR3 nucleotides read TGTGCCACCAGCAGAGACCCCGCCGTGGGGGGGGCGACCGGGGAGCTGTTTTTT.

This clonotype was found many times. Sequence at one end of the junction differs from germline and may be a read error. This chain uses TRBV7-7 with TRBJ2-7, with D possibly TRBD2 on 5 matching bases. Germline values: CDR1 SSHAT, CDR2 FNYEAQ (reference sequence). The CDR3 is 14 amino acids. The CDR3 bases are TGTGCTAGCAGCCCTTTCGTGGGAGACTACGAGCAGTACTTC. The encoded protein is CASSPFVGDYEQYF. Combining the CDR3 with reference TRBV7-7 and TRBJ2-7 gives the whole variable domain GAGVSQSPRYKVTKRGQDVTLRCDPISSHATLYWYQQALGQGPEFLTYFNYEAQPDKSGLPSDRFSAERPEGSISTLTIQRTEQRDSAMYRCASSPFVGDYEQYFGPGTRLTVT.

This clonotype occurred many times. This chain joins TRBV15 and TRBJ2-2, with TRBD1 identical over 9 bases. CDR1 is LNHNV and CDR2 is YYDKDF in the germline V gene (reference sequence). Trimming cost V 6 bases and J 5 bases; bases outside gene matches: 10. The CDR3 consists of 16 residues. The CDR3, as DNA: TGTGCCACCAGAGACGGCGGGACAGGGTATACCGGGGAGCTGTTTTTT. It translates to CATRDGGTGYTGELFF.

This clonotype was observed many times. In DNA form, the CDR3 reads TGTGCCAGCAGCTTAGTAGCCCCGGACGGCCCCCTATATTTCTCGGGGGCCAACGTCCTGACTTTC. It encodes CASSLVAPDGPLYFSGANVLTF. The chain is built from TRBV7-2 and TRBJ2-6, with unresolved D. The CDR3 contains 22 residues. V was pared by 1 base and J by 4 bases, with 29 bases between. Germline CDR1 reads SGHTA; CDR2 reads FQGNSA.

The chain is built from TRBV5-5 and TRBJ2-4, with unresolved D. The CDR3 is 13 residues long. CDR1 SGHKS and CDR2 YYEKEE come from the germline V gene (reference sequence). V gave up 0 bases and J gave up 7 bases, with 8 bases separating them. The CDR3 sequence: CASSLEPRNIQYF. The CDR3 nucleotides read TGTGCCAGCAGCTTGGAACCGCGCAACATTCAGTACTTC.

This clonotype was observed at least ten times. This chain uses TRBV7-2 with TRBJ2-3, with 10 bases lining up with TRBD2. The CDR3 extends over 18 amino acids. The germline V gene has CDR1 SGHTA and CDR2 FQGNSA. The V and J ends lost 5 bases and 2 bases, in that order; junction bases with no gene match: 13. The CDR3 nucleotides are TGTGCCAGCAGCAAAAGGGGATTACTAGCGGGACCCACAGATACGCAGTATTTT. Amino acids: CASSKRGLLAGPTDTQYF. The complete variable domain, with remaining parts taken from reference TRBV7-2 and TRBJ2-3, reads GAGVSQSPSNKVTEKGKDVELRCDPISGHTALYWYRQSLGQGLEFLIYFQGNSAPDKSGLPSDRFSAERTGGSVSTLTIQRTQQEDSAVYLCASSKRGLLAGPTDTQYFGPGTRLTVL.

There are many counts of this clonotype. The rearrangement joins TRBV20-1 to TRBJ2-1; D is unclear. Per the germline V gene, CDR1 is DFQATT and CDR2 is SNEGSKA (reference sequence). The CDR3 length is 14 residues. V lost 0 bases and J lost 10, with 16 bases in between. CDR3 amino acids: CSARDPAKVWEQFF. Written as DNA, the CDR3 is TGCAGTGCTAGAGATCCGGCCAAGGTCTGGGAGCAGTTCTTC.

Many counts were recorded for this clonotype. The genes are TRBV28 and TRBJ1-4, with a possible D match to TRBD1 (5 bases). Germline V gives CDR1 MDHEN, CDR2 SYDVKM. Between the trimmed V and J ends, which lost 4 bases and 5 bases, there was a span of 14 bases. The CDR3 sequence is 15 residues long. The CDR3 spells CASSSGTLVNEKLFF. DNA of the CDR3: TGTGCCAGCAGTTCGGGGACCCTCGTAAATGAAAAACTGTTTTTT.

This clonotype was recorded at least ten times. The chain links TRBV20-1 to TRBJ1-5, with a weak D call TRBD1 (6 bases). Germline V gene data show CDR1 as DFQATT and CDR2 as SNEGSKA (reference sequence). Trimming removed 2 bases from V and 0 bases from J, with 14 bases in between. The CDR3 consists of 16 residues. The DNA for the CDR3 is TGCAGTGCTAGAAATCCAGGGGACCTTAGCAATCAGCCCCAGCATTTT. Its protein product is CSARNPGDLSNQPQHF.

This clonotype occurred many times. The CDR3 loop reads CASSGGQGNTEAFF. Written as DNA, the CDR3 is TGTGCCAGCAGCGGGGGACAGGGAAACACTGAAGCTTTCTTT. V gene TRBV9 combines with J gene TRBJ1-1; TRBD1 matches 9 bases. Germline V gives CDR1 SGDLS, CDR2 YYNGEE. V trimming: 3 bases; J trimming: 2 bases; junction bases outside the gene matches: 2. There are 14 residues in the CDR3. Full variable domain (missing parts from reference TRBV9 and TRBJ1-1): DSGVTQTPKHLITATGQRVTLRCSPRSGDLSVYWYQQSLDQGLQFLIQYYNGEERAKGNILERFSAQQFPDLHSELNLSSLELGDSALYFCASSGGQGNTEAFFGQGTRLTVV.

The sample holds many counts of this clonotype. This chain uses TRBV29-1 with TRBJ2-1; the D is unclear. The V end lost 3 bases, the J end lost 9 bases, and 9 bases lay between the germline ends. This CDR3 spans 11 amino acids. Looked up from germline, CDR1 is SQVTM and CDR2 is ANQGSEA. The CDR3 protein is CSVDEWGEQFF. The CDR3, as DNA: TGCAGCGTTGATGAGTGGGGTGAGCAGTTCTTC.

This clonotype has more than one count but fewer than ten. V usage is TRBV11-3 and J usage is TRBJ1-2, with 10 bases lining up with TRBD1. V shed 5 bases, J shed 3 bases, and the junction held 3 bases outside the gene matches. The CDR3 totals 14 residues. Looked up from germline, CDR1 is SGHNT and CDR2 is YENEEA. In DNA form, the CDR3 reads TGTGCCAGCAGCCCAGGACAGGGGGACTATGGCTACACCTTC. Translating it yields CASSPGQGDYGYTF.

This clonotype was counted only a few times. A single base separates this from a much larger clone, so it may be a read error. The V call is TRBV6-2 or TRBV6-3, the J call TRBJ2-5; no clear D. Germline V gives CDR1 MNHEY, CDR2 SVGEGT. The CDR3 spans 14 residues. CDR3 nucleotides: TGTGCCAGCAGTCGGTCTGGACCGCAAGAGACCAAGTACTTC. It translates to CASSRSGPQETKYF.

The CDR3 nucleotides read TGTGCGGCCCTCCGGGACAGGGAATTTGAAGCTTTCTTT. Protein sequence: CAALRDREFEAFF. This rearrangement joins TRBV7-9 to TRBJ1-1, with 9 bases that match TRBD1. In germline, CDR1 is SEHNR, CDR2 FQNEAQ (reference sequence). The CDR3 consists of 13 residues.

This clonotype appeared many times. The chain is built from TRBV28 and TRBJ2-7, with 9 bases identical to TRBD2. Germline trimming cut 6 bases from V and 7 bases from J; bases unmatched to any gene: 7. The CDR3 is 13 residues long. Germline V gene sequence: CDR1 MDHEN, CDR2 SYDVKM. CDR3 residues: CASSASGTIEQYF. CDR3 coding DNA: TGTGCCAGCAGCGCTAGCGGGACTATTGAGCAGTACTTC.

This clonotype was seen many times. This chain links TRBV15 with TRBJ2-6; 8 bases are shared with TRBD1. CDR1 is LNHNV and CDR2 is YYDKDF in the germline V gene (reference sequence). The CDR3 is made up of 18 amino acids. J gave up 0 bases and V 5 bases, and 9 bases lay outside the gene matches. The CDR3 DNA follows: TGTGCCACCAGCTCATCGGGACAGGCCAACTCTGGGGCCAACGTCCTGACTTTC. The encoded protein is CATSSSGQANSGANVLTF.

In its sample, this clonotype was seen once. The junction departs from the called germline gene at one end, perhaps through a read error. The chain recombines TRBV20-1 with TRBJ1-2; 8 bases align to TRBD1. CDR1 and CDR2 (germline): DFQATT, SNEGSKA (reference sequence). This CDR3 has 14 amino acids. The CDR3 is CSAQTDRGNYGYNF. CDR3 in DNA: TGCAGTGCACAAACCGACAGGGGTAACTATGGCTACAACTTC.

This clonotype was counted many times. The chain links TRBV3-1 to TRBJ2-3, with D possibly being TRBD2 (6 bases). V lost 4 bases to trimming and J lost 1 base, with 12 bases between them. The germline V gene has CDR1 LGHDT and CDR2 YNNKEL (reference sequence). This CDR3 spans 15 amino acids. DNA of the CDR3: TGTGCCAGCAGCCCCAGACTAGAGCGCACAGATACGCAGTATTTT. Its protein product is CASSPRLERTDTQYF.

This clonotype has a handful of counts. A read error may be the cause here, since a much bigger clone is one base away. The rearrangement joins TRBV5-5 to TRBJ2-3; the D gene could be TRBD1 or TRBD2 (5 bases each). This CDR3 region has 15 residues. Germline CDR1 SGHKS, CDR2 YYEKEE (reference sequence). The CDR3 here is CASSVRDPNTYTQYF. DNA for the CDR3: TGTGCCAGCAGCGTCCGGGACCCCAACACATATACGCAGTATTTT.

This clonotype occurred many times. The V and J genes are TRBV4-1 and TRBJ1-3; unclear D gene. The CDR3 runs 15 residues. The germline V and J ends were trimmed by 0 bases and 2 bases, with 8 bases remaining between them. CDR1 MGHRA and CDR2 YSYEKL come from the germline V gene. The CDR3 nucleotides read TGCGCCAGCAGCCAAGAATTACCGGCTGGAAACACCATATATTTT. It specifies CASSQELPAGNTIYF.

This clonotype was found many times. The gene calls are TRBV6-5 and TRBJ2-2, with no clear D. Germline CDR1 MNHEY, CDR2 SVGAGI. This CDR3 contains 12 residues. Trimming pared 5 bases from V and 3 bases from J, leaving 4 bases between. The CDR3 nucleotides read TGTGCCAGCAGTAGGGACACCGGGGAGCTGTTTTTT. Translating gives CASSRDTGELFF.

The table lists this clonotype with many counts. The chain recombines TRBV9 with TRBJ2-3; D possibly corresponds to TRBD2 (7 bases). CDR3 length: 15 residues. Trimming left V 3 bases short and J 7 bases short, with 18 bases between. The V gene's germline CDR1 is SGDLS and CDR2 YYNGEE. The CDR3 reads CASSEGGVPMNTQYF. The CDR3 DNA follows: TGTGCCAGCAGCGAGGGGGGGGTTCCCATGAATACGCAGTATTTT.

CDR3 sequence: CASSMTSGPSTDTQYF. The CDR3, as DNA: TGTGCCAGCAGCATGACTAGCGGGCCTAGCACAGATACGCAGTATTTT. The V gene is TRBV7-9, the J gene TRBJ2-3; 10 nucleotides match TRBD2. This CDR3 contains 16 residues. Looked up from germline, CDR1 is SEHNR and CDR2 is FQNEAQ (reference sequence). Germline trimming cut 5 bases from V and 0 bases from J; bases unmatched to any gene: 5. The entire variable domain, with the rest obtained from reference TRBV7-9 and TRBJ2-3, is as follows: DTGVSQNPRHKITKRGQNVTFRCDPISEHNRLYWYRQTLGQGPEFLTYFQNEAQLEKSRLLSDRFSAERPKGSFSTLEIQRTEQGDSAMYLCASSMTSGPSTDTQYFGPGTRLTVL.

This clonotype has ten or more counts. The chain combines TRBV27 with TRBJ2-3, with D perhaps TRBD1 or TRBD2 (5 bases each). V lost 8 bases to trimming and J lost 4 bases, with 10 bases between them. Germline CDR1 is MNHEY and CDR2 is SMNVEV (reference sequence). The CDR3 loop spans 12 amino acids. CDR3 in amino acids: CASGPGPDTQYF. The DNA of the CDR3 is TGTGCCAGCGGTCCGGGACCAGATACGCAGTATTTT.